This T cell receptor beta chain was recorded in a study of T cells expressing NK-cell markers. Study-wide context: Researchers got TCR beta repertoires out of sorted CD3+CD56+NKG2C+, CD3+CD56+NKG2C- and CD3+CD56-NKG2C+ T cells. Among the eight sequenced donors, seven tested HCMV-seropositive and one tested seronegative.

Regarding this clonotype: Its specificity is unknown.

TCRdb re-called the 5' RACE reads; every CDR3 protein appears as one record, without DNA. The specimen's table records 300,000 to 450,000 distinct CDR3 sequences. This CDR3 comprises 13 residues. Germline lookup yields CDR1 MNHEY and CDR2 SMNVEV (reference sequence). General study points: Leadership of the CD3+CD56-NKG2C+ fraction also belonged to these clonotypes in several donors. Specificity for HCMV among expanded NKG2C+ T cell clones was not established.

The TCR comes from a man aged 18 to 69 in good health. The sample taken for sequencing was blood T cells: a sorted CD56 or NKG2C T cell subset, CD4+ or CD8+ T cells, or bulk PBMC T cells (not recorded which). The rearrangement links TRBV27 to TRBJ2-7; TCRdb picks TRBD1, but there is no DNA to check that call. The CDR3 spells CASSPRGAYEQYF.